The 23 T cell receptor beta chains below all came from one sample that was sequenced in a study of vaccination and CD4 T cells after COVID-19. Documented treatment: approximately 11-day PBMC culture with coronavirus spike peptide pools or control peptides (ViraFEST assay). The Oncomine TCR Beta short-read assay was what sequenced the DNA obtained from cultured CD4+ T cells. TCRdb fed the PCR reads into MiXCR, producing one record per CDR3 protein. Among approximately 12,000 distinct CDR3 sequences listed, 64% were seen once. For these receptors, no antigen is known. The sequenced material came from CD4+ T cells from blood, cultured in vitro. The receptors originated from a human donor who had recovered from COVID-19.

CDR3 amino acids: CASSQEASGMGDTQYF. The CDR3 nucleotides are TGCGCCAGCAGCCAAGAGGCTAGCGGGATGGGAGATACGCAGTATTTT. The chain combines TRBV4-1 with TRBJ2-3, with TRBD2 matching over 9 bases. With 0 bases clipped from V and 5 bases from J, the junction kept 6 bases outside the gene matches. The germline CDR1 and CDR2 sequences are MGHRA and YSYEKL. The CDR3 totals 16 residues.

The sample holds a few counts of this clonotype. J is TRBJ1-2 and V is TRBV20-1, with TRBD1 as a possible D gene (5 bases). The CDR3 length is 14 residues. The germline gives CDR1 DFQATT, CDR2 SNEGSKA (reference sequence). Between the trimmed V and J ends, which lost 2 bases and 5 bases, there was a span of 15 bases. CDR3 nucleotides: TGCAGTGCTAGACTCCAACAGGTGGAATATGGCTACACCTTC. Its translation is CSARLQQVEYGYTF.

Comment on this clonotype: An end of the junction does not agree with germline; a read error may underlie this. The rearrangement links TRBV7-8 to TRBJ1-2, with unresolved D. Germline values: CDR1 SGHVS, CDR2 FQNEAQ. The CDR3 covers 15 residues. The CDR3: CASSPQGRGGNSPPF. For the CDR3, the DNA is TGTGCCAGCAGCCCCCAAGGTCGGGGTGGGAACAGTCCTCCCTTC.

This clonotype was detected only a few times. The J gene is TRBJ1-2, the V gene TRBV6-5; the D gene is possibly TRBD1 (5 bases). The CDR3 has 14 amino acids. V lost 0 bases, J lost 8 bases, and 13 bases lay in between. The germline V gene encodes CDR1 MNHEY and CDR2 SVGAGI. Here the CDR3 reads CASSYSGQGSGYTF. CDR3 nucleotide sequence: TGTGCCAGCAGTTACTCCGGGCAGGGCTCAGGCTACACCTTC.

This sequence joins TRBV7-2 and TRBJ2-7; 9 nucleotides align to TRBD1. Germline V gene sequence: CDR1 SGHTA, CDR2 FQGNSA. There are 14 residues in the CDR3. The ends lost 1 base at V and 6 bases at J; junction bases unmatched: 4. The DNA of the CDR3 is TGTGCCAGCAGCTTAGGATTGGGACAGGGCGAGCAGTACTTC. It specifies CASSLGLGQGEQYF.

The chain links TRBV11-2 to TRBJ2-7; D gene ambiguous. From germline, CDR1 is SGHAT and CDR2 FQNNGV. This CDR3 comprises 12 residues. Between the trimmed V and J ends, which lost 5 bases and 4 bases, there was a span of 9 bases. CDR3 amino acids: CASSSNKYEQYF. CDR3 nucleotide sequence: TGTGCCAGCAGCAGTAACAAGTACGAGCAGTACTTC.

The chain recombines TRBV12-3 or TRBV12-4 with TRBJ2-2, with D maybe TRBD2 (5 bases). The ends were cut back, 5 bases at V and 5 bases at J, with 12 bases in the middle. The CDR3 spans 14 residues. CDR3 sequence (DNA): TGTGCCAGCAGTCGGTCGGGGTCTACCGGGGAGCTGTTTTTT. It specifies CASSRSGSTGELFF.

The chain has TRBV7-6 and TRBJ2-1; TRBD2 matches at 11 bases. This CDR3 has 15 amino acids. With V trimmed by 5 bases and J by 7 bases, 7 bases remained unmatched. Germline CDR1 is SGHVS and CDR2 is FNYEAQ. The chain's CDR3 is CASSPGTSGGNEQFF. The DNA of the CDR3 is TGTGCCAGCAGCCCCGGGACTAGCGGAGGGAATGAGCAGTTCTTC. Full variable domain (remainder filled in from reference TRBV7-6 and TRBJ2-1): GAGVSQSPRYKVTKRGQDVALRCDPISGHVSLYWYRQALGQGPEFLTYFNYEAQQDKSGLPNDRFSAERPEGSISTLTIQRTEQRDSAMYRCASSPGTSGGNEQFFGPGTRLTVL.

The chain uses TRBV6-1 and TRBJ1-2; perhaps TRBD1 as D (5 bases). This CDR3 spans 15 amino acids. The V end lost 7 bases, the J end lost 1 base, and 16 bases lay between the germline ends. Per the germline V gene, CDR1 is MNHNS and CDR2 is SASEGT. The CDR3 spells CASTPRGLFNYGYTF. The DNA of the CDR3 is TGTGCCAGCACCCCCCGGGGCCTGTTTAACTATGGCTACACCTTC.

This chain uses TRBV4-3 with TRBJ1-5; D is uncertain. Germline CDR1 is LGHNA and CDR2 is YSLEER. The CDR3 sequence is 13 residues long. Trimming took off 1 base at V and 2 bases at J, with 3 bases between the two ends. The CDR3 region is CASSQAGNQPQHF. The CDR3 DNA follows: TGCGCCAGCAGCCAAGCAGGCAATCAGCCCCAGCATTTT.

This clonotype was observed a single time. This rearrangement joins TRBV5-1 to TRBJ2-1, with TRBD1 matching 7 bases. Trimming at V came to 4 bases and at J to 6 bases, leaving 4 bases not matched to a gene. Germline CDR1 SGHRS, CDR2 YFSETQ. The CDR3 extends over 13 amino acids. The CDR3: CASSPDRRNEQFF. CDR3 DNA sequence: TGCGCCAGCAGCCCGGACAGGCGCAATGAGCAGTTCTTC. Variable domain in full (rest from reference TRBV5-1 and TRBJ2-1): KAGVTQTPRYLIKTRGQQVTLSCSPISGHRSVSWYQQTPGQGLQFLFEYFSETQRNKGNFPGRFSGRQFSNSRSEMNVSTLELGDSALYLCASSPDRRNEQFFGPGTRLTVL.

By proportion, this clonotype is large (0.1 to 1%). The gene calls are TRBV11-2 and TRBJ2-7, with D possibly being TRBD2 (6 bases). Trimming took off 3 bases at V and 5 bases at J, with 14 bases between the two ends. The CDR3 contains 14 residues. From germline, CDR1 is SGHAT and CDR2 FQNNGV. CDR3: CASSFRGSTHEQYF. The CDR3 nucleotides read TGTGCCAGCAGCTTCCGGGGGTCCACTCACGAGCAGTACTTC.

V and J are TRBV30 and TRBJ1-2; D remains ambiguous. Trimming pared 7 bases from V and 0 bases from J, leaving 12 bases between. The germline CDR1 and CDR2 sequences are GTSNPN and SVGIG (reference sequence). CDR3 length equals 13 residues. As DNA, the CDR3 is TGTGCCTTTCGGGCGGGATCTAACTATGGCTACACCTTC. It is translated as CAFRAGSNYGYTF.

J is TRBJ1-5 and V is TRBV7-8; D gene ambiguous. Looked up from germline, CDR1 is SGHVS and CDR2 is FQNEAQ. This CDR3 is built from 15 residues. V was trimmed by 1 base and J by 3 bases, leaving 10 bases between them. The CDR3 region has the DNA TGTGCCAGCAGCTTAGTCCGGGCCCCCAATCAGCCCCAGCATTTT. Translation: CASSLVRAPNQPQHF.

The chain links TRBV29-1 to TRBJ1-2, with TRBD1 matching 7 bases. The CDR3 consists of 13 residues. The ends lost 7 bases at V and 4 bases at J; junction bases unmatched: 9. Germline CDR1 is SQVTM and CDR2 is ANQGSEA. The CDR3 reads CSALWDRSYGYTF. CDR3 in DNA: TGCAGCGCCTTATGGGACAGATCCTATGGCTACACCTTC.

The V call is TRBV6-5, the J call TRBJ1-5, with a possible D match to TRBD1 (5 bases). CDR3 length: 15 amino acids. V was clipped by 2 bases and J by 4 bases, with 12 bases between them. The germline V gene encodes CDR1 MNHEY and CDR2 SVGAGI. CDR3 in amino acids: CASSYTRGSNQPQHF. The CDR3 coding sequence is TGTGCCAGCAGTTACACCCGGGGGAGTAATCAGCCCCAGCATTTT.

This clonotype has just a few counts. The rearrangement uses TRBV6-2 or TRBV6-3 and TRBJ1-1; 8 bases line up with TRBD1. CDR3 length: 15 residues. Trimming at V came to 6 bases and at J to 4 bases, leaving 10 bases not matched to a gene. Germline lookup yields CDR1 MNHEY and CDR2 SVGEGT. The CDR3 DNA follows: TGTGCCAGCAGCCCCCACGGACAGGGTGGCACTGAAGCTTTCTTT. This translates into CASSPHGQGGTEAFF.

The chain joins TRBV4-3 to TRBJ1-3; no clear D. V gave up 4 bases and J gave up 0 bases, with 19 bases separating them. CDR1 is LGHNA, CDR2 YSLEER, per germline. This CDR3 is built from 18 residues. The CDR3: CASSPWFPDLSSGNTIYF. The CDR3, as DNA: TGCGCCAGCAGCCCGTGGTTTCCCGACTTATCCTCTGGAAACACCATATATTTT.

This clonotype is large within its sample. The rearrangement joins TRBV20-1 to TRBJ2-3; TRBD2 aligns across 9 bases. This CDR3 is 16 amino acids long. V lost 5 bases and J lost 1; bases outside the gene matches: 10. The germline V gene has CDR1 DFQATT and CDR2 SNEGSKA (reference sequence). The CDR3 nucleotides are TGCAGTGCTCCCGACGCGGGAGGGATTGGCACAGATACGCAGTATTTT. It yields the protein CSAPDAGGIGTDTQYF.

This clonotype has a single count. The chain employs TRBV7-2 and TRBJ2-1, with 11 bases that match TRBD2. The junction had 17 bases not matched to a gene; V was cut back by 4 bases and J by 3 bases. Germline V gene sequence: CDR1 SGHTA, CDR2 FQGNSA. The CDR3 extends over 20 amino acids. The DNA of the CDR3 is TGTGCCAGCAGCTCCACCACAACTTTAGCGGGGGGGCGGGTCTACAATGAGCAGTTCTTC. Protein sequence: CASSSTTTLAGGRVYNEQFF. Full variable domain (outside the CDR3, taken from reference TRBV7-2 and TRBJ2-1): GAGVSQSPSNKVTEKGKDVELRCDPISGHTALYWYRQSLGQGLEFLIYFQGNSAPDKSGLPSDRFSAERTGGSVSTLTIQRTQQEDSAVYLCASSSTTTLAGGRVYNEQFFGPGTRLTVL.

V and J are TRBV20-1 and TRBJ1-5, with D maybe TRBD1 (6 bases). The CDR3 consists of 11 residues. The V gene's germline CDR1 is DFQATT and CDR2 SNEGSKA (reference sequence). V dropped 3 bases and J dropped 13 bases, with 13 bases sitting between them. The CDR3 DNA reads TGCAGTGCTAGCAAGGGGGAAGGGCAGCATTTT. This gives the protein CSASKGEGQHF.

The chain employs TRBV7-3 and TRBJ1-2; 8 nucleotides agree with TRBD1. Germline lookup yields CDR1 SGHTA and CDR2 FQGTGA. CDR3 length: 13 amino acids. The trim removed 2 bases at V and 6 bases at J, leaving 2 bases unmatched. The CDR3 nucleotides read TGTGCCAGCAGCTTAGACAGGGGAGATGGCTACACCTTC. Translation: CASSLDRGDGYTF.

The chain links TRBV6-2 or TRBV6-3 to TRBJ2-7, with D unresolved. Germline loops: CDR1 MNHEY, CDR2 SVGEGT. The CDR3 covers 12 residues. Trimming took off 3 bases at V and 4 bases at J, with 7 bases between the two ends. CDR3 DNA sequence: TGTGCCAGCAGTTATAGTAGATACGAGCAGTACTTC. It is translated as CASSYSRYEQYF.